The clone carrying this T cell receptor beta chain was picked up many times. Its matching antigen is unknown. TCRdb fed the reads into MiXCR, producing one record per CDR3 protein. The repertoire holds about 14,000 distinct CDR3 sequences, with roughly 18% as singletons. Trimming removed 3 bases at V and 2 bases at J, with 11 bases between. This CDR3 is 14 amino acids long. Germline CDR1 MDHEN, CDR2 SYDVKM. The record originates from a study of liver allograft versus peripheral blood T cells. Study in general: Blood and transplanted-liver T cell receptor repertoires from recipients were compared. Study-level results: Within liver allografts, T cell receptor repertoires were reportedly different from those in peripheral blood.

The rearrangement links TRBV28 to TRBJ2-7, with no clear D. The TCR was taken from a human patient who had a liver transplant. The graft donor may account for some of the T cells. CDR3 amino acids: CASSLIGLPYEQYF. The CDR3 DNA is TGTGCCAGCAGTTTGATCGGCCTCCCCTACGAGCAGTACTTC.